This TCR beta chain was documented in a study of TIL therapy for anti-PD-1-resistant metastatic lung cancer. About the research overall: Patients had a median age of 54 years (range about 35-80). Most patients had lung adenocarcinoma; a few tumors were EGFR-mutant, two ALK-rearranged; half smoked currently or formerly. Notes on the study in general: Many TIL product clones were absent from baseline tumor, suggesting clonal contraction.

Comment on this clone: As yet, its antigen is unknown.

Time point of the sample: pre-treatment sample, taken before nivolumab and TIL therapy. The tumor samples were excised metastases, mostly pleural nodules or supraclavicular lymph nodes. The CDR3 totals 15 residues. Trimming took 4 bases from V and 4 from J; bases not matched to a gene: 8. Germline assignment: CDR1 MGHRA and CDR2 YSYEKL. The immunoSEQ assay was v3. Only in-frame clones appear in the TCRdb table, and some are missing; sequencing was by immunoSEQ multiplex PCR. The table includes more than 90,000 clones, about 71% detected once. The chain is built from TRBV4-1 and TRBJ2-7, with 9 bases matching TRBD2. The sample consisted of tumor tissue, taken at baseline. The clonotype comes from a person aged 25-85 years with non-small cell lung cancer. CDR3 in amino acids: CASSPLAGVQYEQYF. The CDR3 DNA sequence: TGCGCCAGCAGCCCCTTAGCGGGAGTGCAATACGAGCAGTACTTC.